This paragraph covers one T cell receptor beta chain sequence. This specimen comes from a study of blood T cell repertoires in COVID-19. Produced via immunoSEQ multiplex PCR; TCRdb's table is partial and in-frame only. The table records 100,000 or so clones, roughly 84% of them present only once. Trimming cost V 6 bases and J 0 bases; bases outside gene matches: 4. The CDR3 extends over 14 amino acids. Germline-derived CDR1 and CDR2 are MNHEY and SMNVEV (reference sequence). The sequence was obtained from a man aged 30 to 45 in a cohort sampled during active COVID-19. Sequenced material: peripheral blood. V gene TRBV27 combines with J gene TRBJ1-2; 7 bases match TRBD1. This CDR3 reads CASRRTGANYGYTF. The CDR3, as DNA: TGTGCCAGCAGGCGGACAGGAGCTAACTATGGCTACACCTTC.